Listed here is a single T cell receptor beta chain. The entry originates in a study of blood T cells in healthy people across ages. A J-beta primer mix and a sample-barcoded 5' primer were used in a second PCR of about 6 to 12 cycles. No fewer than 3 million CDR3-containing paired-end reads came from each sample. Each CDR3 protein gets one entry after TCRdb re-called the 5' RACE reads with MiXCR. Here the sample spans about a million distinct CDR3 sequences, roughly 50% being singletons. V shed 4 bases and J 5 bases; nucleotides not matched to a gene: 5. The germline gives CDR1 LGHNA, CDR2 YNFKEQ. This CDR3 has 14 residues.

The sequence derives from a man under 40 in good health. The chain has TRBV4-2 and TRBJ1-1; 9 bases map to TRBD1. The sample was blood. The CDR3 coding sequence is TGTGCCAGCAGCCGGGACAGGGAGGCGACTGAAGCTTTCTTT. Its protein is CASSRDREATEAFF.